Reported below is one T cell receptor beta chain. What it binds is not known. This sample is part of a study of OX40 agonist ivuxolimab in advanced cancers. Study information: With a range of roughly 23 to 85, age averaged about 59 years, and around 83% were male. The study, taken as a whole, reports: Fewer expanded clones were found on average in CD4+ than in CD8+ T cells.

The study sampled blood at baseline, cycle 4 day 1, and cycle 7 day 1. The method was immunoSEQ multiplex PCR; TCRdb's version includes in-frame clones alone and lacks a portion of them. The sample lists around 53,000 clones, approximately 81% seen once, with about 20% in the top ten. This receptor was obtained from an adult with an advanced solid tumor such as melanoma, head and neck, liver or kidney cancer. The input for sequencing was CD4+ or CD8+ T cells sorted from blood, taken in a trial of the OX40 agonist ivuxolimab.

The CDR3 DNA reads as TGTGCCAGCAGAAACGGCTTAAACAAGGCCGGGGAGCTGTTTTTT. Protein sequence: CASRNGLNKAGELFF. The chain has TRBV6-1 and TRBJ2-2; the D is unclear. The V gene's germline CDR1 is MNHNS and CDR2 SASEGT. The CDR3 length is 15 residues. V lost 6 bases and J 6 bases, leaving 17 bases between the germline ends.